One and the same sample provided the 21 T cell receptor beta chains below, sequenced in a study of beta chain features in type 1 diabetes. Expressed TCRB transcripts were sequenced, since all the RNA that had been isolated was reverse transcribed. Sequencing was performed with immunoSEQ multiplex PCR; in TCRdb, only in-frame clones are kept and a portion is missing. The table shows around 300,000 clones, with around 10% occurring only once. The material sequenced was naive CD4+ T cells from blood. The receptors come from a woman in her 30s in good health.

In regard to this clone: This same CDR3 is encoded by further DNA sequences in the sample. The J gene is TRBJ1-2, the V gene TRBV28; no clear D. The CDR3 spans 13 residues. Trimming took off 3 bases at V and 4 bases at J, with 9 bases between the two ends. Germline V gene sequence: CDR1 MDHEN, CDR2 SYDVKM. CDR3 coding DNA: TGTGCCAGCAGTTTCGGCGGAATCTATGGCTACACCTTC. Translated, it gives CASSFGGIYGYTF.

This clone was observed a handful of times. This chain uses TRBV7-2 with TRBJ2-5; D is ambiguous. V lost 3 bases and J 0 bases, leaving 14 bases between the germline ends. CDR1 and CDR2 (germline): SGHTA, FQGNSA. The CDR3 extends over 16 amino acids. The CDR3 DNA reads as TGTGCCAGCAGCTTTGACTCTGGTGGAAACCAAGAGACCCAGTACTTC. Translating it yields CASSFDSGGNQETQYF.

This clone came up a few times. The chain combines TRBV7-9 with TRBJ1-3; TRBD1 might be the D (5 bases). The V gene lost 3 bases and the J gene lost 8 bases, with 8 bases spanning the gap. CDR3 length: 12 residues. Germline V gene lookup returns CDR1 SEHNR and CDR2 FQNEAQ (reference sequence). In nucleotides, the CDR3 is TGTGCCAGCAGCTTCGGGGGGGACACCATATATTTT. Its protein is CASSFGGDTIYF.

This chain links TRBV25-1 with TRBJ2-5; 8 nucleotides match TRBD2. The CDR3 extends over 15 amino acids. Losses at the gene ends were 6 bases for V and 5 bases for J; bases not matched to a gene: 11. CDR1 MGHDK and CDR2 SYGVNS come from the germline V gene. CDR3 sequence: CASSQGLREGETQYF. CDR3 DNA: TGTGCCAGCAGCCAAGGACTCCGGGAGGGGGAGACCCAGTACTTC.

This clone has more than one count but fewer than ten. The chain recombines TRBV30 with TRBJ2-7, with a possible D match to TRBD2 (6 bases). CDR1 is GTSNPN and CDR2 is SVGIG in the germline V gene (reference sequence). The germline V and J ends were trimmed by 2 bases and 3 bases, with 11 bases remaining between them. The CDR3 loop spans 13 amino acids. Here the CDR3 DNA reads TGTGCCTGGAGTCGCGCGGGGCACTACGAGCAGTACTTC. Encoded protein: CAWSRAGHYEQYF.

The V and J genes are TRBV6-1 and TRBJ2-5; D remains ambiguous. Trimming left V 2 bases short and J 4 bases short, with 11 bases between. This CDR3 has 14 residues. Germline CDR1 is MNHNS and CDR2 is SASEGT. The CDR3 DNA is TGTGCCAGCAGTGAAACGTTTGGGCGAGAGACCCAGTACTTC. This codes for CASSETFGRETQYF.

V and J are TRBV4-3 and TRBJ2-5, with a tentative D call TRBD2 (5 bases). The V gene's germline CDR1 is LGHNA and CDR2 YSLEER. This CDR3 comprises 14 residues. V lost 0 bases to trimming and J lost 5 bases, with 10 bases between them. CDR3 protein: CASSQDPWEETQYF. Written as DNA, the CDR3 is TGCGCCAGCAGCCAAGATCCTTGGGAGGAGACCCAGTACTTC.

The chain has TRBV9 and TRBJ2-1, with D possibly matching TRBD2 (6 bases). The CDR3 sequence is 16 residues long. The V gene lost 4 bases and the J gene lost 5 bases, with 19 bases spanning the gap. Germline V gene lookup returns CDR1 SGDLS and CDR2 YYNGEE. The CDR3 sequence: CASSPAGTLAHNEQFF. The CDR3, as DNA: TGTGCCAGCAGCCCCGCCGGGACTTTGGCACACAATGAGCAGTTCTTC. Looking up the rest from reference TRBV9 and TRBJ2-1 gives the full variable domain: DSGVTQTPKHLITATGQRVTLRCSPRSGDLSVYWYQQSLDQGLQFLIQYYNGEERAKGNILERFSAQQFPDLHSELNLSSLELGDSALYFCASSPAGTLAHNEQFFGPGTRLTVL.

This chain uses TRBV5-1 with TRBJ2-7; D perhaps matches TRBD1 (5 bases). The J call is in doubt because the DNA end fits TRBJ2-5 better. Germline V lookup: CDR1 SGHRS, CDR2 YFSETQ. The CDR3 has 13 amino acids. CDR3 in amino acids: CAGSAGSGETQYF. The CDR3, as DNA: TGCGCCGGTTCAGCAGGGTCGGGAGAGACCCAGTACTTC.

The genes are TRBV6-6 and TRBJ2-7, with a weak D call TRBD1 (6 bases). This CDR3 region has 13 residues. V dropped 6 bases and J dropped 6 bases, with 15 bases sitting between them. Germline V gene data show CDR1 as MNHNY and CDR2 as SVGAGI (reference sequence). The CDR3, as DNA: TGTGCCAGCAGCGAACGACAGGTGGCCGAGCAGTACTTC. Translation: CASSERQVAEQYF.

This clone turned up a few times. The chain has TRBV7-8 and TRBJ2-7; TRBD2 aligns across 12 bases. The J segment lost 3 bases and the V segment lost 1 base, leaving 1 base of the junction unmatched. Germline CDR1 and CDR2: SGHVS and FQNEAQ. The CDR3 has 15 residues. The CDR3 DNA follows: TGTGCCAGCAGCTTAGGACTAGCGGGAGTCTACGAGCAGTACTTC. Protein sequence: CASSLGLAGVYEQYF.

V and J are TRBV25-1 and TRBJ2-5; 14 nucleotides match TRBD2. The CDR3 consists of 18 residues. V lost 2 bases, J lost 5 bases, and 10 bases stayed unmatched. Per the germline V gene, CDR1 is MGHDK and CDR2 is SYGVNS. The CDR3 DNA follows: TGTGCCAGCAGTGAAGGGGGGACTAGCGGGAGTATGTGGGAGACCCAGTACTTC. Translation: CASSEGGTSGSMWETQYF. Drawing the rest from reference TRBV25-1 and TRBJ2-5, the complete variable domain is EADIYQTPRYLVIGTGKKITLECSQTMGHDKMYWYQQDPGMELHLIHYSYGVNSTEKGDLSSESTVSRIRTEHFPLTLESARPSHTSQYLCASSEGGTSGSMWETQYFGPGTRLLVL.

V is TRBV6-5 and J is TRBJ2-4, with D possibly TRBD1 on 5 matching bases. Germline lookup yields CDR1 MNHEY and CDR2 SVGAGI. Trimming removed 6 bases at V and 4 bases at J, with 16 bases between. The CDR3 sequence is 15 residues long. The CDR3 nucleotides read TGTGCCAGCAGATCCAAAGGGGCCGCTAAAAACATTCAGTACTTC. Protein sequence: CASRSKGAAKNIQYF.

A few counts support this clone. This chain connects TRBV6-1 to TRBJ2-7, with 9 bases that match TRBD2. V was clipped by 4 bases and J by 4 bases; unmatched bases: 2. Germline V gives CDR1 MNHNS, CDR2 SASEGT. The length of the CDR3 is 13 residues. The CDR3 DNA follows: TGTGCCAGCAGTGGGGGACTAGCTTACGAGCAGTACTTC. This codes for CASSGGLAYEQYF.

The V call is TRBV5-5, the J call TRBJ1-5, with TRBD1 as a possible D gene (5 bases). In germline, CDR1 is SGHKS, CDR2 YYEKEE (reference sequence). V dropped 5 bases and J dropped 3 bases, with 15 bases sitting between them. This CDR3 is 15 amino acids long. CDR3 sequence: CASSIQAVPNQPQHF. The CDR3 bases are TGTGCCAGCAGTATACAGGCGGTCCCCAATCAGCCCCAGCATTTT.

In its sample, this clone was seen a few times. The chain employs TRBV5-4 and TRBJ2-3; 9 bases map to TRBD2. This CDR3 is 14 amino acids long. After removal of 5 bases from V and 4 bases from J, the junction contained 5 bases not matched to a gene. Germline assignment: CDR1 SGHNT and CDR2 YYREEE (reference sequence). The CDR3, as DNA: TGTGCCAGCAGACCTAGCGGGACCTCAGATACGCAGTATTTT. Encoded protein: CASRPSGTSDTQYF.

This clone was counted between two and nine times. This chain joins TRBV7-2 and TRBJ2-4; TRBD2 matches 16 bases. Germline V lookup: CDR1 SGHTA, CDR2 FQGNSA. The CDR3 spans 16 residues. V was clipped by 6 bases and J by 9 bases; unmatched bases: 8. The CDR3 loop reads CASSTPGLAGGGIQYF. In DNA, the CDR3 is TGTGCCAGCAGTACCCCGGGACTAGCGGGAGGGGGCATTCAGTACTTC. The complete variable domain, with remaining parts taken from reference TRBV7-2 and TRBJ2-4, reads GAGVSQSPSNKVTEKGKDVELRCDPISGHTALYWYRQSLGQGLEFLIYFQGNSAPDKSGLPSDRFSAERTGGSVSTLTIQRTQQEDSAVYLCASSTPGLAGGGIQYFGAGTRLSVL.

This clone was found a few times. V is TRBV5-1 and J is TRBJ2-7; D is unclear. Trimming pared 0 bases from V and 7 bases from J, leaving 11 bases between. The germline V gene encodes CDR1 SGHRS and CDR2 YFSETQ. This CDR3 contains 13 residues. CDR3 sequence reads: CASSLEVRLEQYF. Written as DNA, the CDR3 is TGCGCCAGCAGCTTGGAGGTGCGACTTGAGCAGTACTTC.

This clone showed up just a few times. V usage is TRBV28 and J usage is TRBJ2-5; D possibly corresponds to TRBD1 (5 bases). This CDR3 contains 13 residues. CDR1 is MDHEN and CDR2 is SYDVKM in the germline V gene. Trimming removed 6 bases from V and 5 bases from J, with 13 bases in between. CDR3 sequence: CASRRQSAETQYF. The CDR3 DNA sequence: TGTGCCAGCAGGAGACAGTCTGCGGAGACCCAGTACTTC.

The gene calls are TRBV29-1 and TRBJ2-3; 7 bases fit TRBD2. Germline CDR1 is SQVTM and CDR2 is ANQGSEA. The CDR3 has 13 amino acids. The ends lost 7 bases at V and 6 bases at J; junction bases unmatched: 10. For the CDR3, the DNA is TGCAGCGGAAGAGGCGGGAGAGGCGATACGCAGTATTTT. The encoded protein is CSGRGGRGDTQYF.

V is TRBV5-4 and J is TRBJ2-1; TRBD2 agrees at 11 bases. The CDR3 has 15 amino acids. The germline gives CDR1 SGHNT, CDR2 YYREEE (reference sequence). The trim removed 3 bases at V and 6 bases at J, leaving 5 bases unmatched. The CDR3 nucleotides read TGTGCCAGCAGCTCGGGACTAGCGGTTTTCAATGAGCAGTTCTTC. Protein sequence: CASSSGLAVFNEQFF.